The next 12 T cell receptor beta chains were all read from a single sample in a study of blood T cells in healthy people across ages. A second PCR of roughly 7 to 11 cycles used a sample-barcoded 5' primer and a J-beta primer mix. TCRdb passed the 5' RACE reads through MiXCR, listing each CDR3 protein once. The sample carries roughly 730,000 distinct CDR3 sequences, 45% to 70% recorded once. Sequenced sample: blood. The receptor source for this set is a man aged 40-49 years in good health.

The chain is built from TRBV13 and TRBJ1-1; a weak D match, TRBD1 (6 bases). V shed 1 base and J shed 6 bases, with 12 bases lying between them. The length of the CDR3 is 14 residues. Germline CDR1 reads PRHDT; CDR2 reads FYEKMQ (reference sequence). The CDR3 region is CASSLAFRGAEAFF. The CDR3 DNA follows: TGTGCCAGCAGCTTAGCCTTCAGGGGAGCTGAAGCTTTCTTT.

The chain uses TRBV12-3 or TRBV12-4 and TRBJ2-3; D call uncertain. V was cut by 6 bases and J by 6 bases, with 7 bases left in between. This CDR3 is built from 11 residues. The DNA of the CDR3 is TGTGCCAGCAGCAAAAGGGATACGCAGTATTTT. This encodes CASSKRDTQYF.

V is TRBV12-3 or TRBV12-4 and J is TRBJ1-2; a weak D match, TRBD1 (5 bases). Trimming cost V 5 bases and J 4 bases, with 20 bases left between them. The CDR3 contains 16 residues. CDR3 residues: CASSVLGGKVGYGYTF. The CDR3 DNA follows: TGTGCCAGCAGTGTACTGGGGGGAAAGGTCGGCTATGGCTACACCTTC.

CDR3 DNA: TGTGCCAGCAGTCGCCGGGCTATGGAGGGGGCACATGGCTACACCTTC. Its protein product is CASSRRAMEGAHGYTF. This chain links TRBV28 with TRBJ1-2, with TRBD1 matching over 7 bases. The CDR3 is 16 residues long. With V trimmed by 5 bases and J by 6 bases, 15 bases remained unmatched. CDR1 is MDHEN, CDR2 SYDVKM, per germline.

CDR3 protein: CASSAGGGGINNEQFF. CDR3 bases: TGTGCCAGCAGCGCAGGGGGCGGGGGAATAAACAATGAGCAGTTCTTC. This chain connects TRBV9 to TRBJ2-1; D perhaps matches TRBD1 (8 bases). CDR1 and CDR2 from the germline V gene are SGDLS and YYNGEE. CDR3 length equals 16 residues. Trimming stripped 3 bases from V and 5 bases from J, with 18 bases between. Full variable domain (rest looked up from reference TRBV9 and TRBJ2-1): DSGVTQTPKHLITATGQRVTLRCSPRSGDLSVYWYQQSLDQGLQFLIQYYNGEERAKGNILERFSAQQFPDLHSELNLSSLELGDSALYFCASSAGGGGINNEQFFGPGTRLTVL.

The chain links TRBV20-1 to TRBJ2-3; D possibly uses TRBD1 or TRBD2 (5 bases each). CDR1 and CDR2 (germline): DFQATT, SNEGSKA (reference sequence). V lost 3 bases and J lost 0, with 16 bases in between. CDR3 size: 16 residues. The DNA of the CDR3 is TGCAGTGCTAGCAGCCCCGGGACGGAAAGCACAGATACGCAGTATTTT. Protein sequence: CSASSPGTESTDTQYF.

The rearrangement uses TRBV20-1 and TRBJ2-4; 9 nucleotides align to TRBD1. The J call could be wrong; TRBJ2-7 is a better fit for the DNA end. There are 14 residues in the CDR3. Per germline, CDR1 DFQATT and CDR2 SNEGSKA (reference sequence). The CDR3 region is CSAGKGTGFNEQYF. CDR3 bases: TGCAGTGCCGGTAAAGGGACAGGGTTCAACGAGCAGTACTTC.

The chain recombines TRBV12-3 or TRBV12-4 with TRBJ1-5, with D perhaps matching TRBD1 (6 bases). This CDR3 is built from 13 residues. The V end was cut by 6 bases, the J end by 6 bases, with 12 bases between. This CDR3 reads CASRNRVGQPQHF. CDR3 bases: TGTGCCAGCAGGAACAGGGTCGGTCAGCCCCAGCATTTT.

The rearrangement links TRBV5-1 to TRBJ1-5; 9 bases fit TRBD1. Germline CDR1 SGHRS, CDR2 YFSETQ. V was pared by 5 bases and J by 1 base, with 10 bases of the junction left unmatched. There are 17 residues in the CDR3. CDR3 protein: CASRGANRGPSNQPQHF. The CDR3 DNA sequence: TGCGCCAGCAGGGGGGCTAACAGGGGGCCCAGCAATCAGCCCCAGCATTTT.

The chain couples TRBV20-1 to TRBJ2-1; weak D call: TRBD2 (5 bases). CDR1 is DFQATT, CDR2 SNEGSKA, per germline (reference sequence). The CDR3 is 13 amino acids. In DNA, the CDR3 is TGCAACTGCCGGGAACTTGGGCGGGATGAGCAGTTCTTC. Translated, it gives CNCRELGRDEQFF.

This clonotype turned up a few times. J is TRBJ1-2 and V is TRBV2, with 7 bases identical to TRBD1. V was clipped by 7 bases and J by 6 bases; unmatched bases: 14. This CDR3 is built from 15 residues. Germline lookup yields CDR1 SNHLY and CDR2 FYNNEI. Here the CDR3 DNA reads TGTGCCAGCACGCCCCAGGGGGTTATTTTGCATGGCTACACCTTC. Protein: CASTPQGVILHGYTF.

This sequence joins TRBV5-6 and TRBJ2-7; weak D call: TRBD2 (6 bases). Trimming removed 4 bases from V and 6 bases from J, with 14 bases in between. The CDR3 covers 13 residues. The germline V gene has CDR1 SGHDT and CDR2 YYEEEE. The CDR3 nucleotides read TGTGCCAGCAGCCCGGGTGGAGGGGTCGAGCAGTACTTC. Amino acid sequence: CASSPGGGVEQYF.